This TCR beta chain was documented in a study of T cells expressing NK-cell markers. The overall study: Underlying the TCR beta repertoires were sorted CD3+CD56+NKG2C+, CD3+CD56+NKG2C- and CD3+CD56-NKG2C+ T cells. Study-wide points: Specificity for HCMV among expanded NKG2C+ T cell clones was not established.

The CDR3 extends over 17 amino acids. Germline CDR1 MGHRA, CDR2 YSYEKL. As for this clonotype: Its antigen is as yet unknown.

5'RACE template switching with UMIs generated TCR beta cDNA. TCRdb re-called the 5' RACE reads and shows each CDR3 protein once, DNA omitted. The sample table sets out 150,000 to 180,000 distinct CDR3 sequences. Sequencing input: blood T cells: a sorted CD56 or NKG2C T cell subset, CD4+ or CD8+ T cells, or bulk PBMC T cells (not recorded which). The V call is TRBV4-1, the J call TRBJ2-3; TCRdb reports TRBD1, a call that lacks DNA to check it against. The receptor was isolated from a woman aged 50 to 60 in good health. The CDR3 sequence: CASSQEQGLFGGDTQYF.